A selection of T cell receptor beta chains follows, all from one sample in a study of blood T cell repertoires in COVID-19. The assay was immunoSEQ multiplex PCR, and TCRdb's table has in-frame clones only and misses some. The profile shows around 200,000 clones, 83% of them singletons. Source material: peripheral blood. These receptors all stem from a woman between 40 and 50 years old with acute or convalescent COVID-19. The conserved cysteine and the conserved F or W are not part of the CDR3 here.

V	J	CDR3
TRBV30	TRBJ2-1	ACLGTSGGRSYNEQF
TRBV6-6	TRBJ1-5	ASSPRGRVDQPQH
TRBV19	TRBJ2-7	ASSIASTSSYEQY
TRBV4-2	TRBJ2-3	ASSQDENRGGAQY
TRBV3-1/TRBV3-2	TRBJ1-2	ASSQDKDGRGLWGYT
TRBV2	TRBJ2-1	AGKRETYNEQF
TRBV10-2	TRBJ2-1	ASSLITPIEMNTGESYNEQF
TRBV2	TRBJ2-5	ASRTDKETQY
TRBV28	TRBJ1-4	ASRPGQAFEKLF
TRBV5-6	TRBJ2-7	ASNPSGSAQQY
TRBV28	TRBJ2-7	ASSLDIAQGARSYEQY
TRBV18	TRBJ2-1	ASSGRSGSRRDEQF
TRBV19	TRBJ1-4	ASSQLPGQGYEKLF
TRBV7-9	TRBJ2-1	ASSLLLSGSNEQF
TRBV19	TRBJ1-5	ASSPIPGTGVISNQPQH
TRBV7-9	TRBJ1-5	ASSFTEGTNSNQPQH
TRBV24-1	TRBJ2-1	ATSGPGTSYNEQF
TRBV25-1	TRBJ2-6	ASSEYRTYSGANVLT
TRBV5-6	TRBJ1-2	ASSGGLDRYGYT
TRBV28	TRBJ2-7	ATVSGRAYEQY
TRBV9	TRBJ2-1	ASNQLAGFGYEQF
TRBV27	TRBJ2-3	ASSLESRGQGLDTQY
TRBV2	TRBJ1-6	ASSAGPQLGH
TRBV5-1	TRBJ1-6	ASSLVGQGNSPLH
TRBV27	TRBJ1-1	ASSLSPPTNTEAF
TRBV28	TRBJ1-4	ASSHGGNNEKLF
TRBV5-1	TRBJ2-3	ASSLDTSGRTDTQY
TRBV29-1	TRBJ2-2	SVVVSGMNTGELF
TRBV4-1	TRBJ1-5	ASSQDGQGNQPQH
TRBV11-3	TRBJ2-1	ASSLAGGYNEQF
TRBV11-2	TRBJ2-1	ASSLGGRDEQF
TRBV5-1	TRBJ2-3	ASSLFSGGSSYTQY
TRBV3-1/TRBV3-2	TRBJ2-5	ASSQTNDRFLGETQY
TRBV5-4	TRBJ2-7	ASSWGTGETYEQY
TRBV28	TRBJ1-1	ASSWGGEGEAF
TRBV27	TRBJ2-5	ASKLYATGETQY
TRBV27	TRBJ1-6	ASQIWGQGNSPLH
TRBV5-6	TRBJ1-4	ASSLLGQGPVGGEKLF
TRBV27	TRBJ1-2	ASSPQGGGYGYT
TRBV28	TRBJ1-2	ASSLSTGGYGYT
TRBV27	TRBJ2-1	ASTLQGLAGGPV
TRBV30	TRBJ1-6	AWRAAMGASYNSPLH
TRBV30	TRBJ1-5	AWRRGDYQPQH
TRBV7-2	TRBJ1-6	ASSYYNSPLH
TRBV27	TRBJ2-1	ASSLGGPTYNEQF
TRBV10-3	TRBJ1-1	AISESGPVEAF